Detailed here is one TCR beta chain. Its antigen is still unknown. The method was immunoSEQ multiplex PCR; TCRdb's version includes in-frame clones alone and lacks a portion of them. The repertoire holds around 43,000 clones, with nearly 95% as singletons. J gave up 8 bases and V 1 base, and 5 bases lay outside the gene matches. The CDR3 has 14 amino acids. Germline CDR1 and CDR2: SGHTA and FQGNSA. Anyone treated within the previous three months was excluded. The data are from a study of resident and recirculating memory T cells in vitiligo. The study's findings and limits: Different lesions suggested infiltration by different T cell clones.

The sequenced sample was blood. The TCR originated in a male donor with vitiligo. The chain combines TRBV7-2 with TRBJ2-3; TRBD1 matches 8 bases. The chain's CDR3 is CASSLGQGRSTQYF. CDR3 in DNA: TGTGCCAGCAGCTTAGGACAGGGGAGGAGTACGCAGTATTTT.